The subject of this entry is one TCR beta chain. Its antigen target is currently unknown. Within one base of it there is no much larger clone, and no base qualities were kept. Reading from cysteine to phenylalanine, the CDR3 counts 16 amino acids. The only DNA kept is the CDR3, 48 bases in frame from the first base. CDR1 and CDR2, looked up from the germline V gene, are SGHAT and FQNNGV. V has 0 bases trimmed and J has 7 bases trimmed; junction bases matching no gene number 10. These data originate in a study of shared clonotypes between healthy human individuals (TCRdb year 2020). Describing the broader study: The cohort comprised two women and a few men aged 18 to 49 years. For each donor, three plates each were used for CD4 naive and CD4 memory, two plates were used for CD8 naive, and one plate was used for CD8 memory. To estimate repertoire size and how much clonotype sharing occurs between individuals, the study deeply sequenced the blood TCR repertoires of roughly 5 healthy adults. Libraries were prepared and TCR repertoires were sequenced by different laboratories using diverse techniques, in order to increase sequencing depth and limit assay-specific biases. Per donor, leukapheresis produced somewhere between about 0.94 and 9.5 billion PBMCs. Study-level results and caveats: Sampling was restricted to blood, and TCR repertoires in tissue are likely to differ from TCR repertoires in blood. About 4.5% of naive CD4, around 3.6% of naive CD8, approximately 2.2% of memory CD4, and about 0.4% of memory CD8 clonotypes were shared across a few donors. Incomplete sequencing was indicated by rarefaction of sorted-subset datasets, despite the large sequencing depth. Because the study included a small number of donors, the genetic and exposure-history diversity represented was limited. Estimated clonotype richness was generally larger for naive than for memory subsets. Compared with non-shared clonotypes, the clonotypes found in all four sorted-subset donors had higher generation probabilities. Pairwise subsampling led to the expectation that sequencing depth would affect the degree of clonotype sharing among donors.

For the CD8 naive samples, CD45RO-negative cells were positively selected for CCR7, yielding a CD45RA+CCR7+ population from which TemRA cells were excluded. Donors were healthy HIV-negative adults with no recently reported acute infections or vaccinations. Every donor was a Caucasian adult residing in Nashville, Tennessee, USA. Blood was obtained by leukapheresis, after which PBMCs were separated by Ficoll-Histopaque density gradient centrifugation and cryopreserved in liquid nitrogen vapor phase. Analytical flow cytometry was used to check the purity and quantity of every magnetically sorted T cell population. Each sorted fraction had its genomic DNA isolated and then quantified by UV absorbance on a Nanodrop 2000c. Using the deep immunoSEQ assay, multiplex PCR amplified TCR CDR3 regions from genomic DNA. Extracted genomic DNA from each cell subset was distributed evenly across all wells of several immunoSEQ 96-well plates, and each plate was treated as a replicate. For sorted subsets, each replicate PCR was loaded with 200 to 250 ng genomic DNA, equivalent to 25,000 to 30,000 T cell genomes. The purified libraries were quantified using a Qubit 3.0 fluorometer, sized with a Bioanalyzer 2100, and then quantified again using the KAPA Library Quantification kit. A separate single-read 150-cycle Illumina NextSeq 550 flow cell was used to sequence each immunoSEQ 96-well plate. As for how the authors treated the data: Because the immunoSEQ output included only junctional sequences and no quality scores, the filtering could not be the same as the filtering used for full-length reads. To assign V/J genes and CDR3, sequences were annotated against IMGT germline references using PyIR, a Python wrapper for IgBLAST v1.9. Reads were removed for weak V/J assignments (E-value above 1e-6), missing CDR3, stop codons, out-of-frame junctions, or ambiguous translated residues. V3J clonotypes were defined by identical inferred V gene, J gene, and CDR3 amino acid sequence. The percentage overlap between two repertoires was calculated by dividing the number of shared unique clonotypes by the size of the smaller repertoire. Repertoire richness was assessed with RTK rarefaction, the Chao1 estimator, and Recon v2.1 estimates of unobserved clonotypes. Generation probabilities for all TCRbeta clonotypes obtained by the gDNA method from a handful of donors were computed using OLGA. The table was pulled from immuneACCESS by TCRdb, which kept in-frame rearrangements only. Such tables lose some clones; where checked, under half of the loss comes from unresolved V genes, and the rest has no known cause. The V and J calls and the clone size are those of that table, but D and trimming were determined from the DNA. The sample has around 2,000,000 clones on record, 90% to 95% of them singletons. The top ten clonotypes cover roughly 1.8% of the sample.

Sequenced input: naive CD8+ T cells from PBMCs. The sample's cell subset or site label, in plain terms: CD45RA+CCR7+. The source of this sequence is a man younger than 35 in good health. Some clones in this sample may be carry-over from other donors' samples. This receptor chain uses TRBV11-2 and TRBJ2-7, with 9 junctional bases fitting TRBD2. The CDR3 region: CASSLDDLAGTGEQYF. The DNA sequence is TGTGCCAGCAGCTTAGACGATCTAGCGGGAACGGGGGAGCAGTACTTC.